One sample yielded the 2 T cell receptor beta chains listed below, sequenced in a study of T cell responses to AZD1222 COVID-19 vaccine. Generated by immunoSEQ multiplex PCR, the TCRdb table keeps only in-frame clones and is missing some. The sample includes around 140,000 clones, under 95% seen only once; the top ten take under 10%. The sample in question was peripheral blood, obtained on day 0 of AZD1222 vaccination. The receptors derive from an adult in good health.

The chain carries TRBV19 and TRBJ1-5; D unclear. This CDR3 spans 13 amino acids. Germline V gives CDR1 LNHDA, CDR2 SQIVND (reference sequence). V was cut by 3 bases and J by 7 bases, with 10 bases left in between. CDR3 region: CASSIIGKQPQHF. The CDR3 DNA reads TGTGCCAGTAGTATTATAGGGAAGCAGCCCCAGCATTTT.

The chain uses TRBV5-4 and TRBJ2-5; 10 bases match TRBD1. The CDR3 has 16 amino acids. V lost 3 bases and J lost 5; bases outside the gene matches: 10. Germline loops: CDR1 SGHNT, CDR2 YYREEE (reference sequence). The CDR3 sequence: CASSSRQGAPLETQYF. DNA of the CDR3: TGTGCCAGCAGCTCCCGACAGGGGGCGCCCCTGGAGACCCAGTACTTC.